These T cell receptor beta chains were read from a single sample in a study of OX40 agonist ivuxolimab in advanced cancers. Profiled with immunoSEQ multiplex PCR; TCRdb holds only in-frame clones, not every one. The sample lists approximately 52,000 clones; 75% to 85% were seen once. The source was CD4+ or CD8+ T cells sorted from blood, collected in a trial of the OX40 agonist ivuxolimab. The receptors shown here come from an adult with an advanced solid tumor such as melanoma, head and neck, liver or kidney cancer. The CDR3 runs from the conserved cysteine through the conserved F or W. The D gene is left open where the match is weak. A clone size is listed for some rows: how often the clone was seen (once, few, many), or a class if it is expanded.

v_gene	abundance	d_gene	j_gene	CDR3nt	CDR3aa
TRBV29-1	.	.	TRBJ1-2	TGCAGCGTTGAAGATCGGGGGTATCGGGGCTACACCTTC	CSVEDRGYRGYTF
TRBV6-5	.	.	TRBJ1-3	TGTGCCAGCAGACTAGACGGTCGCTCTGGAAACACCATATATTTT	CASRLDGRSGNTIYF
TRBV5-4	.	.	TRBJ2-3	TGTGCCAGCAGCTTACCCGCAGGCACAGATACGCAGTATTTT	CASSLPAGTDTQYF
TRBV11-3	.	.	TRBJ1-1	TGTGCCAGCAGCTTGGGACGGGGAAACACTGAAGCTTTCTTT	CASSLGRGNTEAFF
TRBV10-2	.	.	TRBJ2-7	TGCGCCAGCAGGGACTACCCCCCAACCTACGAGCAGTACTTC	CASRDYPPTYEQYF
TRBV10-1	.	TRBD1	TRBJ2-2	TGCGCCAGCAGTAGGACAGGCCTGAACACCGGGGAGCTGTTTTTT	CASSRTGLNTGELFF
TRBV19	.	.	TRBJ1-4	TGTGCCAGTACAGCCGATGAAAAACTGTTTTTT	CASTADEKLFF
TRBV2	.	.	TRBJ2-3	TGTGCCAGCAAAGGGACTCTTAGCACAGATACGCAGTATTTT	CASKGTLSTDTQYF
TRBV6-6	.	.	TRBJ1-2	TGTGCCAGCAGACCACAGGGATTTGGCTACACCTTC	CASRPQGFGYTF
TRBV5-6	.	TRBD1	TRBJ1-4	TGTGCCAGCAGCTACCGGACAGGTTCCTTGGAAAAACTGTTTTTT	CASSYRTGSLEKLFF
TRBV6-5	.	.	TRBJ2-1	TGTGCCAGCAGGGCCGGGACATACAACTACAATGAGCAGTTCTTC	CASRAGTYNYNEQFF
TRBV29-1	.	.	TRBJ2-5	TGCAGCGTTGAGTATACAGGGCAAGAGACCCAGTACTTC	CSVEYTGQETQYF
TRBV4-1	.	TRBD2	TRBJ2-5	TGCGCCAGCAGCCAAGATTTAAGCGGGGGGGTTCAAGAGACCCAGTACTTC	CASSQDLSGGVQETQYF
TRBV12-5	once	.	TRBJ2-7	TGTGCTAGTGGTTCCCACTACGAGCAGTACTTC	CASGSHYEQYF
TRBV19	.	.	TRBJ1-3	TGTGCCAGTAGTACTTACGGAAACACCATATATTTT	CASSTYGNTIYF
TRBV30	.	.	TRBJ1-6	TGTGCCTGGAGTAAGCGCCCAGGGACCTACAATTCACCCCTCCACTTT	CAWSKRPGTYNSPLHF
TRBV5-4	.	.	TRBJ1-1	TGTGCCAGCAGCTCAGAAAGGACATTGCCGAACACTGAAGCTTTCTTT	CASSSERTLPNTEAFF
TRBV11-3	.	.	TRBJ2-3	TGTGCCAGCAGCTTAGGGTCCACCACAGATACGCAGTATTTT	CASSLGSTTDTQYF
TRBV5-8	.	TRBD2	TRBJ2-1	TGTGCCAGCAGCTTGGTACTAGCGGGGGGGATCAATGAGCAGTTCTTC	CASSLVLAGGINEQFF
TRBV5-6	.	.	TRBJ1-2	TGTGCCAGCAGCTCCGGACTTTCTGGCTACACCTTC	CASSSGLSGYTF
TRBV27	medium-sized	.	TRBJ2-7	TGTGCCAGCAGTTGGGGCCAGTCTGGCGGAGAGCAGTACTTC	CASSWGQSGGEQYF
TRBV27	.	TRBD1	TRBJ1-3	TGTGCCAGCAGTTTATCGCCCCGGACAGGGGGCGAAAACACCATATATTTT	CASSLSPRTGGENTIYF
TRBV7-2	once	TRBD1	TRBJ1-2	TGTGCCAGCAGCCATGACAGGGCCTATGGCTACACCTTC	CASSHDRAYGYTF
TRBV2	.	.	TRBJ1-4	TGTGCCAGCAGCGCGGTCGGGCGGAATGAAAAACTGTTTTTT	CASSAVGRNEKLFF
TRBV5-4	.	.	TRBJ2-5	TGTGCCAGCAGCTTGGGAGGGGGGGGATCATTACAAGAGACCCAGTACTTC	CASSLGGGGSLQETQYF
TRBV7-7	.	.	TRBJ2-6	TGTGCCAGCAGCTGGGGGGTTGTGCCACAAAGTCGGGCCAACGTCCTGACTTTC	CASSWGVVPQSRANVLTF
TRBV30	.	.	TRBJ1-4	TGTGCCTGGAGTCCCACCAGGACTAATGAAAAACTGTTTTTT	CAWSPTRTNEKLFF
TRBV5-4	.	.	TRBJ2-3	TGTGCCAGCAGCTTTACGGGGCCAGATACGCAGTATTTT	CASSFTGPDTQYF
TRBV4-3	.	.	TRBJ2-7	TGCGCCAGCAGCCAAGATCAAGCCGCGGGCGTGAAGCAGTACTTC	CASSQDQAAGVKQYF
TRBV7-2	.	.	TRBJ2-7	TGTGCCAGCAGCTTGGACACCTTTTTCTACGAGCAGTACTTC	CASSLDTFFYEQYF
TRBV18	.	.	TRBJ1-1	TGTGCCAGCTCACCACTTGGAGGGGTGACTTTCTTT	CASSPLGGVTFF
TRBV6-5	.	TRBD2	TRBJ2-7	TGTGCCAGCAGTTACTCTGGCGGGAGCGAGGCCTACGAGCAGTACTTC	CASSYSGGSEAYEQYF
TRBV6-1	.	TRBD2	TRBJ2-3	TGTGCCAGCAGTTTGCGGGGGTACACAGATACGCAGTATTTT	CASSLRGYTDTQYF
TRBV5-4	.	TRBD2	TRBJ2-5	TGTGCCAGCAGCTTGGGGGCGCGGGGGGCAGGGGAGACCCAGTACTTC	CASSLGARGAGETQYF
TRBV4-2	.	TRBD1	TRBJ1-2	TGTGCCAGCAGCCAAGTAGGTCCAGGGGGCCAGGGAGGCTACACCTTC	CASSQVGPGGQGGYTF
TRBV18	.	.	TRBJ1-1	TGTGCCAGCTCACCACAGGAGGGAACGTACACTGAAGCTTTCTTT	CASSPQEGTYTEAFF
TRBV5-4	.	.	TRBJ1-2	TGTGCCAGCAGCTTGCTGCGGGGCGAAAACTATGGCTACACCTTC	CASSLLRGENYGYTF
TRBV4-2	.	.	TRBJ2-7	TGTGCCAGCAGCCAAAAAGTACAACCCCACGAGCAGTACTTC	CASSQKVQPHEQYF
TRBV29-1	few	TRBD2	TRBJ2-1	TGCAGCGTCGGGCGGGGGGGGCGGTCCTACAATGAGCAGTTCTTC	CSVGRGGRSYNEQFF
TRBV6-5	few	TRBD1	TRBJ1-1	TGTGCCAGCAGTTACTCGAACAGGGGGGGTGAAGCTTTCTTT	CASSYSNRGGEAFF
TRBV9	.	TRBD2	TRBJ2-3	TGTGCCAGCAGCGTAGCAGGGCTAGCGGGGAACACAGATACGCAGTATTTT	CASSVAGLAGNTDTQYF
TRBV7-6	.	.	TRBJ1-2	TGTGCCAGCAGCGCGAACAGAGCCAACTATGGCTACACCTTC	CASSANRANYGYTF
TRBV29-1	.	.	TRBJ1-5	TGCAGCGTTGAAACCTCCAGGGATCAGCCCCAGCATTTT	CSVETSRDQPQHF
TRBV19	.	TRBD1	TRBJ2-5	TGTGCCAGTAGTATTCGACAGGGGGGTATTGAGACCCAGTACTTC	CASSIRQGGIETQYF
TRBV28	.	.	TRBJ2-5	TGTGCCAGCACCCTTTCAGGGGCCTCAAGGGTCTACTTC	CASTLSGASRVYF
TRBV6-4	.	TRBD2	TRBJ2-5	TGTGCCTCCCCGGGGGCGGGGGGTCTCCAAGAGACCCAGTACTTC	CASPGAGGLQETQYF